This TCR beta chain was identified in a study of CD8 T cells in ankylosing spondylitis. Findings and limits, study-wide: A TCR beta motif made of fewer than 10 highly homologous variants seemed typical of ankylosing spondylitis blood. Disease-linked clones reportedly concentrated significantly in matched ankylosing spondylitis synovial fluid.

5'-RACE, quantitative and with molecular barcodes, yielded the TCR beta libraries. TCRdb called the 5' RACE reads again in MiXCR, with one record for every CDR3 protein. The sample yields around 29,000 distinct CDR3 sequences, about 5.6% seen once. There are 13 residues in the CDR3. The V end lost 4 bases, the J end lost 7 bases, and 14 bases lay between the germline ends. The germline V gene has CDR1 SGDLS and CDR2 YYNGEE. The sample holds many counts of this clonotype. The antigen is unknown. The chain carries TRBV9 and TRBJ1-1, with no clear D. The sequence was collected from a female donor with ankylosing spondylitis or in good health (not recorded which). Sequencing was performed on blood, either unsorted or a sorted T cell fraction (not recorded which). CDR3 nucleotide sequence: TGTGCCAGCAGCTTCCAAGTTTTTGGTGAAGCTTTCTTT. Translating it yields CASSFQVFGEAFF.